This entry is about one T cell receptor (beta chain). The target antigen is unknown. The sample comes from a study of vaccination and CD4 T cells after COVID-19. The wider study: Four females and six males made up the convalescents, with two Hispanic. Findings of the study overall: Only relatively few convalescent patients were studied, and early post-infection timepoints were not analyzed.

Looked up from germline, CDR1 is SGHRS and CDR2 is YFSETQ. This CDR3 spans 15 amino acids. The J segment lost 1 base and the V segment lost 2 bases, leaving 2 bases of the junction unmatched. Treatment here: roughly nine-day PBMC culture with coronavirus spike peptide pools or control peptides (ViraFEST assay). With about 10 days of culture completed, CD4+ T cells were isolated by negative selection. Sequencing of cultured CD4+ T cell DNA used the Oncomine TCR Beta short-read assay. Cultured CD4+ T cells yielded the extracted genomic DNA. From the PCR reads, TCRdb called clonotypes with MiXCR, one entry per CDR3 protein. The sample has some 14,000 distinct CDR3 sequences; around 30% are singletons.

V gene TRBV5-1 combines with J gene TRBJ2-2; TRBD1 matches 7 bases. The origin of this receptor is a human donor with COVID-19. The sample comprised cultured CD4+ T cells from blood. The CDR3 DNA reads as TGCGCCAGCAGCTTAGACAGGGAGAACACCGGGGAGCTGTTTTTT. Amino acid sequence: CASSLDRENTGELFF.